The text below deals with one TCR beta chain. These data belong to a study of T cells after yellow fever vaccination. Synthesis of TCR cDNA relied on 5'RACE template switching, which attached a universal primer site and UMIs. TCRdb re-called the 5' RACE reads with MiXCR, one entry per CDR3 protein. Of some 600,000 distinct CDR3 sequences in the sample, approximately 13% are singletons; the top ten hold 15%. There are 13 residues in the CDR3. V was pared by 6 bases and J by 5 bases, with 13 bases between. Germline loops: CDR1 SGHRS, CDR2 YFSETQ. The clonotype originates from a man aged 30 to 39 who received the YFV17D yellow fever vaccine. This rearrangement joins TRBV5-1 to TRBJ2-3; perhaps TRBD2 as D (5 bases). The sample consisted of PBMCs, taken on the day of the yellow fever booster vaccination. The CDR3 reads CASTGGGVDTQYF. CDR3 nucleotides: TGCGCCAGCACTGGAGGCGGCGTAGATACGCAGTATTTT.